These 10 T cell receptor beta chains originate from one sample sequenced in a study of read filtering for tumor transcriptome and immune sequencing. Molecular barcoded adaptors covering alpha/delta and beta/gamma chains were used on roughly 400 ng RNA. TCRdb ran MiXCR on the reads and lists one entry per CDR3 protein. The sample lists around 130,000 distinct CDR3 sequences, roughly an eighth occurring once. The source material was a population of CD138-negative cells sorted from bone marrow. Receptor source: a donor aged 40 or older with multiple myeloma.

This clonotype was seen ten or more times. V gene TRBV7-9 combines with J gene TRBJ2-3; D gene uncertain. Between the trimmed V and J ends, which lost 5 bases and 6 bases, there was a span of 9 bases. This CDR3 spans 12 amino acids. The germline CDR1 and CDR2 sequences are SEHNR and FQNEAQ (reference sequence). In nucleotides, the CDR3 is TGTGCCAGCAGCCCTTTGGGGGATACGCAGTATTTT. Encoded protein: CASSPLGDTQYF.

This clonotype was recorded many times. V gene TRBV6-1 combines with J gene TRBJ1-1; a weak D match, TRBD1 (5 bases). Germline CDR1 MNHNS, CDR2 SASEGT. Trimming removed 4 bases at V and 3 bases at J, with 9 bases between. This CDR3 is built from 13 residues. CDR3 sequence reads: CASSAEGYTEAFF. The CDR3 DNA reads as TGTGCCAGCAGTGCGGAGGGGTACACTGAAGCTTTCTTT.

This clonotype was counted ten times or more. The rearrangement uses TRBV29-1 and TRBJ2-7; possibly TRBD1 for D (6 bases). The V gene's germline CDR1 is SQVTM and CDR2 ANQGSEA. The CDR3 covers 12 residues. V was clipped by 4 bases and J by 3 bases, with 10 bases between them. In nucleotides, the CDR3 is TGCAGCGTTGGGGGCAGGGGCTACGAGCAGTACTTC. The encoded protein is CSVGGRGYEQYF.

This clonotype occurred many times. The V and J genes are TRBV18 and TRBJ1-5; 7 bases line up with TRBD1. The V segment lost 2 bases and the J segment 5 bases; nucleotides outside the gene matches: 6. CDR3 length: 15 residues. CDR1 and CDR2 from the germline V gene are KGHSH and LQKENI. CDR3: CASSPATGMDQPQHF. Written as DNA, the CDR3 is TGTGCCAGCTCACCAGCGACAGGGATGGATCAGCCCCAGCATTTT.

This clonotype showed up many times. The chain joins TRBV20-1 to TRBJ2-2; D call uncertain. V was pared by 0 bases and J by 4 bases, with 12 bases between. The CDR3 is made up of 15 amino acids. Germline CDR1 and CDR2: DFQATT and SNEGSKA (reference sequence). The CDR3 DNA reads TGCAGTGCTAGAGATCTAGGGCCGGGCACCGGGGAGCTGTTTTTT. This translates into CSARDLGPGTGELFF.

This clonotype appeared many times. This rearrangement joins TRBV7-9 to TRBJ1-1; D unclear. The V gene's germline CDR1 is SEHNR and CDR2 FQNEAQ (reference sequence). Between the trimmed V and J ends, which lost 1 base and 1 base, there was a span of 10 bases. This CDR3 has 15 residues. The CDR3 here is CASSLGGIENTEAFF. The CDR3 nucleotides read TGTGCCAGCAGCTTAGGGGGAATTGAGAACACTGAAGCTTTCTTT.

Ten or more counts support this clonotype. This chain joins TRBV4-3 and TRBJ2-1; 10 bases line up with TRBD2. Germline V gene data show CDR1 as LGHNA and CDR2 as YSLEER. Trimming at V came to 0 bases and at J to 7 bases, leaving 18 bases not matched to a gene. The CDR3 has 20 residues. CDR3 DNA: TGCGCCAGCAGCCAAGAAGTGCAAGGACTAGCGGAGATGGATGTGAATGAGCAGTTCTTC. Its protein product is CASSQEVQGLAEMDVNEQFF.

This clonotype was counted ten times or more. The CDR3 nucleotides read TGCGCCAGCAGCCTTCCCCCCGTAGCGGGAGGGCCGGATAACTACAATGAGCAGTTCTTC. It yields the protein CASSLPPVAGGPDNYNEQFF. The chain is built from TRBV4-3 and TRBJ2-1; 11 bases align to TRBD2. This CDR3 is built from 20 residues. The germline gives CDR1 LGHNA, CDR2 YSLEER. V gave up 4 bases and J gave up 3 bases; unmatched junction bases: 17.

This sequence joins TRBV3-1 and TRBJ2-1, with D possibly being TRBD1 (5 bases). Trimming cost V 6 bases and J 8 bases, with 11 bases left between them. Germline CDR1 reads LGHDT; CDR2 reads YNNKEL (reference sequence). The CDR3 sequence is 12 residues long. The CDR3 coding sequence is TGTGCCAGCAGGGAGTTGGGGCATGAGCAGTTCTTC. This codes for CASRELGHEQFF.

V usage is TRBV18 and J usage is TRBJ1-5; tentative D call: TRBD1 (5 bases). The V end was cut by 2 bases, the J end by 8 bases, with 10 bases between. The CDR3 is made up of 13 amino acids. Germline CDR1 KGHSH, CDR2 LQKENI. This CDR3 is CASSPTGDKPQHF. CDR3 DNA sequence: TGTGCCAGCTCACCAACAGGCGATAAGCCCCAGCATTTT.